This T cell receptor beta chain emerged from a study of Graves' ophthalmopathy and Graves' hyperthyroidism. This clonotype was seen many times. As the template, RNA transcripts were used to amplify TCR beta CDR3 regions. The authors performed first-round RT-PCR with HTBI primers and then a second-round multiplex PCR. TCRdb independently ran MiXCR on the multiplex PCR reads; one entry per CDR3 protein. This table holds a few hundred thousand distinct CDR3 sequences, just under 40% found once. V lost 6 bases, J lost 1 base, and 2 bases stayed unmatched. This CDR3 has 12 residues. CDR1 SQVTM and CDR2 ANQGSEA come from the germline V gene.

The receptor's source is an adult man with Graves' hyperthyroidism. Sequenced: peripheral blood or thyroid tissue (not recorded which). The chain has TRBV29-1 and TRBJ2-5; TRBD1 matches at 7 bases. CDR3 in DNA: TGCAGCGTAGGGGACAGCCAAGAGACCCAGTACTTC. It specifies CSVGDSQETQYF. Together with reference TRBV29-1 and TRBJ2-5, the CDR3 gives the full variable domain: SAVISQKPSRDICQRGTSLTIQCQVDSQVTMMFWYRQQPGQSLTLIATANQGSEATYESGFVIDKFPISRPNLTFSTLTVSNMSPEDSSIYLCSVGDSQETQYFGPGTRLLVL.